This T cell receptor (beta chain) was identified in a study of radiotherapy plus CTLA-4 blockade in lung cancer. Study summary: Among all patients, roughly 17% showed objective responses, while 30% to 35% had disease control.

The CDR3 is 15 residues long. V lost 0 bases and J lost 3, with 12 bases in between. Germline CDR1 reads SGDLS; CDR2 reads YYNGEE. Here immunoSEQ multiplex PCR was the method, and the copy in TCRdb shows in-frame clones only, minus some. The sample consists of under 65,000 clones, 65% to 80% of them appearing once. The clonotype originates from a human donor with non-small cell lung cancer whose response to radiotherapy plus ipilimumab could not be evaluated. This sequence joins TRBV9 and TRBJ2-5; perhaps TRBD1 as D (6 bases). Material: peripheral blood, obtained from a patient treated with radiotherapy plus ipilimumab. The CDR3 nucleotides read TGTGCCAGCAGCGTAGTAGGGACACCTGAAGAGACCCAGTACTTC. It is translated as CASSVVGTPEETQYF.